This T cell receptor (beta chain) was recorded in a study of T cells in Graves' hyperthyroidism and ophthalmopathy (dated by TCRdb to about 2019). Regarding the complete study: Peripheral blood was collected at initial diagnosis, before any treatment. The paper describes TCR Vbeta CDR3 sequencing of roughly 130 peripheral blood samples, made up of about 40 ophthalmopathy patients, roughly 75 hyperthyroidism patients and roughly 17 progressor patients. Prospective prediction of ophthalmopathy was tested in an independent validation cohort of fewer than 20 hyperthyroidism patients and 15 to 17 patients who later progressed to ophthalmopathy. The 100 discovery patients were divided at random into training and test sets in a 7:3 ratio. After blood sampling, hyperthyroidism patients were treated with methimazole at a starting dose of 30 mg daily, and ophthalmopathy patients were treated with high-dose intravenous methylprednisolone. The study also compared thyroid tissue and blood T-cell repertoires from roughly six Graves' hyperthyroidism patients. A discovery cohort of roughly 96 patients, fewer than 50 with Graves' ophthalmopathy and approximately 60 with stable Graves' hyperthyroidism, was used to find distinguishing TCR V-J signatures.

Summary of the overall study and its limitations: Blood samples also contained most of the expanded thyroid clonotypes (frequency above 0.001), which suggests that blood repertoires may reflect thyroid immune responses. During validation, the model predicted progression to ophthalmopathy a median of approximately 6.5 months ahead of onset, with roughly 65% sensitivity and 72% to 80% specificity. Sample size was not statistically predetermined, and investigators were not blinded to group allocation. A model built on a 13 V-J signature distinguished ophthalmopathy from stable hyperthyroidism, reaching roughly 88% sensitivity and 81% to 83% specificity in cross-validation and 80%/75% in testing.

This clonotype was counted a few times. Its antigen is still unknown. No base quality information exists; no much larger clone differs at one position. Hyperthyroidism patients were newly diagnosed, with disease duration under 2 months, and aged 18 to 65 years. The study excluded patients with uncontrolled infections, other autoimmune diseases, pregnancy or lactation. Clinical symptoms, serum thyroxine and TRAb, thyroid ultrasound, and orbital computed tomography formed the basis for the diagnoses. Blood from progressor patients was collected at the time of first diagnosis with hyperthyroidism, before any ophthalmopathy symptoms had appeared. Ficoll-Paque density gradient centrifugation was used to isolate PBMCs from 10 ml of fresh peripheral blood. Patients classed as progressors first received a Graves' hyperthyroidism diagnosis and then went on to develop ophthalmopathy during follow-up. Trizol reagent was used to extract total RNA, and RNA quality was then checked on an Agilent 2100 Bioanalyzer.

The TCR beta CDR3 regions were amplified from RNA transcripts. The first round of RT-PCR for the TCR CDR3 was performed with the HTBI primer set and the Qiagen OneStep RT-PCR kit. Libraries were constructed in a second round of multiplex PCR, after which size selection and purification were performed. The libraries were sequenced on an Illumina HiSeq2000 using paired-end 100 bp reads. Per the authors' processing: SOAPnuke was used to process the raw data, throwing out any read that contained adapters or uncalled bases, had a mean Phred below 15, or lacked an exact constant-primer or identifier match. COPE v1.2.5 was used to merge high-quality paired reads, and clonotypes were defined as unique nucleotide sequences. MiTCR v1.1 was used to align clonotypes to the IMGT TRBV, TRBD and TRBJ reference segments. Only V-J combinations with frequency above 0.0001, covering 99% to 99.2% of repertoires, were analysed. A TCS score was defined as the ratio between F50 (clonal expansion) and ExV (chaos), using BLOSUM62-based TCRdist between CDR3 peptides within each V-J. Welch's t-statistics and random forest reduced roughly 540 V-J features to 13, which were used in a naive Bayes classifier (R e1071). Using fastp at Q25 and MiXCR, TCRdb reprocessed the public reads and kept productive beta chains. Identical CDR3 protein sequences are pooled into one entry, listed with their most common genes and DNA. The V and J calls reflect TCRdb's pipeline rather than the authors' work. Present in this sample are some 600,000 distinct CDR3 sequences, 14% of which were seen just once. More than 5% of the sample is taken by the ten largest.

Trimming takes 4 bases off V and 4 bases off J; junction bases not matched to a gene: 10. The germline V gene (reference sequence) supplies CDR1 LGHDT and CDR2 YNNKEL. Its CDR3 holds 15 amino acids, cysteine through phenylalanine. This entry keeps only the CDR3 DNA: 45 bases, framed from base 1. Source material: blood. The rearranged segments are TRBV3-1 and TRBJ2-7, with 7 central nucleotides matching TRBD1. The receptor's source is a woman aged 25-40 years with Graves' hyperthyroidism that later progressed to Graves' ophthalmopathy. The CDR3: CASSPYRGSSYEQYF. The nucleotide sequence is given as TGTGCCAGCAGCCCCTACAGGGGCTCTTCGTACGAGCAGTACTTC.